This T cell receptor beta chain comes out of a study of blood T cell repertoires in COVID-19. Study-wide context: The analysed material was cDNA or gDNA that came from T cells, B-cell-depleted T cells, or PBMCs.

V was cut by 5 bases and J by 0 bases, with 12 bases left in between. CDR1 and CDR2 (germline): SGHDT, YYEEEE. This CDR3 has 15 amino acids. In the original processing: For nucleated cells, counts were estimated from reference gene primer amplification. This table comes from immunoSEQ multiplex PCR, and its TCRdb copy is limited to in-frame clones, with some not included. That table furnishes V, J and clone size, whereas the DNA furnished D and trimming. The sample lists tens of thousands of clones; approximately 85% were seen once. The rearrangement joins TRBV5-6 to TRBJ1-3; TRBD1 might be the D (5 bases). This TCR derives from a man between 60 and 70 years old with acute or convalescent COVID-19. The sequenced material came from peripheral blood. Here the CDR3 DNA reads TGTGCCAGCAGGGGGCTTGGGGACTCTGGAAACACCATATATTTT. It translates to CASRGLGDSGNTIYF.